These T cell receptor beta chains were read from a single sample in a study of blood T cell repertoires in COVID-19. The data were produced by immunoSEQ multiplex PCR, yet TCRdb's version contains in-frame clones alone and is incomplete. The sample consists of approximately 470,000 clones, 80% to 90% of them appearing once. The sample consisted of peripheral blood. These TCRs come from a human donor in a cohort sampled during active COVID-19. CDR3s include the opening cysteine and the closing phenylalanine or tryptophan. The D gene is left open where the match is weak. Size is stated for part of the rows, as once, few or many counts, or as a class when the clone is expanded.

once	TRBV19	TRBD1	TRBJ1-5	TGTGCCAGTAGTGGGACAGGGAATCAGCCCCAGCATTTT	CASSGTGNQPQHF
once	TRBV30	TRBD1	TRBJ2-7	TGTGCCGGGGAAAGGGACAGGGTAGTCCACGAGCAGTACTTC	CAGERDRVVHEQYF
.	TRBV14	.	TRBJ2-3	TGTGCCAGCAGTCCCAGGTTGGCAGATACGCAGTATTTT	CASSPRLADTQYF
.	TRBV6-2/TRBV6-3	TRBD2	TRBJ2-1	TGTGCCAGCAGTTACTCCTGGCTAGCGGGAGCCTTGGATGAGCAGTTCTTC	CASSYSWLAGALDEQFF
.	TRBV25-1	TRBD2	TRBJ2-2	TGTGCCAGCAGTGCCCCGACTAGCGGGGCAAACGGGGAGCTGTTTTTT	CASSAPTSGANGELFF
few	TRBV5-1	TRBD1	TRBJ1-1	TGCGCCAGCAGCACACGGACAGGGGAGGCCCCTGAAGCTTTCTTT	CASSTRTGEAPEAFF
.	TRBV7-3	TRBD2	TRBJ2-3	TGTGCCAGCAGCCCCGGACTAGACACAGATACGCAGTATTTT	CASSPGLDTDTQYF
.	TRBV5-6	.	TRBJ2-7	TGTGCCAGCAGCTTGTCTACAGGGTTCGTCCACGAGCAGTACTTC	CASSLSTGFVHEQYF
.	TRBV11-1	.	TRBJ1-1	TGTGCCAGCAGCTTAATCAGGGGCGGGAACACTGAAGCTTTCTTT	CASSLIRGGNTEAFF
.	TRBV28	.	TRBJ2-2	TGTGCCAGCAGTCCCGGGGTTAACACCGGGGAGCTGTTTTTT	CASSPGVNTGELFF
.	TRBV7-2	TRBD2	TRBJ2-5	TGTGCCAGCAGCTTGGGACTAGCGGGAGGGGCAGAGACCCAGTACTTC	CASSLGLAGGAETQYF
few	TRBV7-3	TRBD2	TRBJ2-1	TGTGCCAGCAGCCCAGGACTAGCGGGAGGAGGTGAGCAGTTCTTC	CASSPGLAGGGEQFF
.	TRBV19	.	TRBJ1-2	TGTGCCAGTAGTATACTAGGCGTCTATGGCTACACCTTC	CASSILGVYGYTF